These 8 T cell receptor beta chains came from one sample sequenced in a study of early T cells in non-severe SARS-CoV-2 infection (dated by TCRdb to about 2021). The library was produced with 5' RACE. TCRdb shows the sequencer as NextSeq 500. The raw public data were reprocessed by TCRdb itself: fastp quality trimming at Q25, MiXCR clonotype calling, in-frame beta chains only. A single entry per CDR3 protein holds the most common genes and DNA from its merged rows. The table for this sample lists fewer than 85,000 distinct CDR3 sequences; 10% to 15% of them were counted only once. About 4.2% of the sample rests with the top ten. The material sequenced was whole blood. These receptors were collected from an adult who was a healthcare worker with PCR-confirmed SARS-CoV-2 infection or an uninfected control (not recorded which).

The sample holds a few counts of this clonotype. This sequence joins TRBV7-9 and TRBJ2-3; TRBD1 is a possible D gene (6 bases). Trimming took 6 bases from V and 2 from J, leaving 12 bases between them. CDR3 size: 14 residues. The germline V gene encodes CDR1 SEHNR and CDR2 FQNEAQ (reference sequence). The CDR3 region has the DNA TGTGCCAGCAGGGGGCAGGGGATCACAGATACGCAGTATTTT. It is translated as CASRGQGITDTQYF.

The V gene is TRBV11-2, the J gene TRBJ2-3; D call uncertain. Trimming removed 5 bases from V and 5 bases from J, with 11 bases in between. The V gene's germline CDR1 is SGHAT and CDR2 FQNNGV. CDR3 length: 13 amino acids. CDR3 sequence (DNA): TGTGCCAGCAGCGATTCCTCCGTAGATACGCAGTATTTT. As protein: CASSDSSVDTQYF.

This clonotype was found a few times. The chain links TRBV30 to TRBJ2-3; 9 positions agree with TRBD2. V was clipped by 6 bases and J by 4 bases; unmatched bases: 5. Germline V gene lookup returns CDR1 GTSNPN and CDR2 SVGIG (reference sequence). The CDR3 covers 13 residues. The CDR3 region has the DNA TGTGCCTGCGGCGGGAGGGCCGCAGATACGCAGTATTTT. As protein: CACGGRAADTQYF.

The V and J genes are TRBV10-3 and TRBJ2-5, with TRBD2 matching 12 bases. V was clipped by 2 bases and J by 4 bases; unmatched bases: 5. Germline-derived CDR1 and CDR2 are ENHRY and SYGVKD. The CDR3 runs 16 residues. The CDR3 DNA reads as TGTGCCATCAGTGAGAACCCGGGACTAGCGGGAGAGACCCAGTACTTC. Translation gives CAISENPGLAGETQYF.

This clonotype was found many times. This chain connects TRBV9 to TRBJ2-1, with 7 bases aligning to TRBD1. The J segment lost 1 base and the V segment lost 1 base, leaving 5 bases of the junction unmatched. Germline V gene lookup returns CDR1 SGDLS and CDR2 YYNGEE. This CDR3 contains 16 residues. The CDR3 loop is CASSVQGELSYNEQFF. Written as DNA, the CDR3 is TGTGCCAGCAGCGTACAGGGGGAGTTGTCCTACAATGAGCAGTTCTTC.

The CDR3 is CASSITPEGVKETQYF. Written as DNA, the CDR3 is TGCGCCAGCAGCATAACCCCGGAGGGCGTCAAAGAGACCCAGTACTTC. The chain joins TRBV5-1 to TRBJ2-5; weak D call: TRBD2 (6 bases). CDR3 size: 16 residues. Trimming removed 4 bases from V and 3 bases from J, with 19 bases in between. Germline V lookup: CDR1 SGHRS, CDR2 YFSETQ.

The gene calls are TRBV12-2 and TRBJ2-1. TRBV12-2 is noted as a pseudogene. CDR3 length equals 16 residues. The CDR3 nucleotides are TGTGCAAGTCGCTTAGCGGGCAGGGAGCTCGACAATGAGCAGTTCTTC. As protein: CASRLAGRELDNEQFF.

The chain recombines TRBV10-1 with TRBJ2-1, with a tentative D call TRBD2 (5 bases). V lost 2 bases and J 14 bases, leaving 19 bases between the germline ends. The germline V gene has CDR1 WNHNN and CDR2 SYGVQD (reference sequence). The CDR3 has 14 amino acids. The CDR3 nucleotides are TGCGCCAGCAGTGAGGCGGGCAGGCCCCTGAGGGAGTTCTTC. It codes for CASSEAGRPLREFF.